This T cell receptor (beta chain) was identified during a study of blood T cell repertoires in COVID-19. Overall study: The United States, Italy and Spain supplied acute and convalescent COVID-19 samples. PBMCs, B-cell-depleted T cells, or T cells provided the cDNA or gDNA that made up the material.

The ends were cut back, 4 bases at V and 6 bases at J, with 13 bases in the middle. The CDR3 runs to 14 residues. Looked up from germline, CDR1 is LGHDT and CDR2 is YNNKEL (reference sequence). Sequencing used immunoSEQ multiplex PCR; TCRdb keeps in-frame clones, though not all of them. The sample records roughly 280,000 clones, approximately 83% being singletons. The genes are TRBV3-1 (or the pseudogene TRBV3-2) and TRBJ2-4; D gene ambiguous. The specimen sequenced was peripheral blood. This receptor was taken from a woman in her 70s with acute or convalescent COVID-19. The CDR3 nucleotides are TGTGCCAGCAGCCCTCGCCAGGCCCTAAACATTCAGTACTTC. Translating it yields CASSPRQALNIQYF.